This T cell receptor (beta chain) comes out of a study of T-cell memory formation after mild COVID-19. Regarding the study as a whole: The authors did not confirm SARS-CoV-2 specificity of second-wave clones peaking day 37. Clones that shrank (day 15 to 85) were balanced CD4/CD8, whereas later expanders leaned CD4+. Prior to infection, memory already included some responding clones, suggesting cross-reactive memory joined. The main location of contracting CD4+ clones was CM and EM, and that of contracting CD8+ clones was EMRA.

The sample holds many counts of this clonotype. Its antigen is not identified. TCRdb itself ran the 5' RACE reads through MiXCR, one entry per CDR3 protein. The sample shows a few hundred thousand distinct CDR3 sequences, about 15% of them seen only once. This CDR3 has 16 amino acids. V lost 5 bases to trimming and J lost 7 bases, with 21 bases between them. Material for sequencing was PBMCs or a T cell subset sorted from them (not recorded which). This clonotype was obtained from a young man who had mild COVID-19 (a few samples of this study predate the infection). Cell type and time point are not known. The chain recombines TRBV12-3 or TRBV12-4 with TRBJ1-5; perhaps TRBD1 as D (6 bases). CDR3 DNA: TGTGCCAGCAGTGTCCTGGGGCAGGGGAATCAACAGCCCCAGCATTTT. Protein: CASSVLGQGNQQPQHF.